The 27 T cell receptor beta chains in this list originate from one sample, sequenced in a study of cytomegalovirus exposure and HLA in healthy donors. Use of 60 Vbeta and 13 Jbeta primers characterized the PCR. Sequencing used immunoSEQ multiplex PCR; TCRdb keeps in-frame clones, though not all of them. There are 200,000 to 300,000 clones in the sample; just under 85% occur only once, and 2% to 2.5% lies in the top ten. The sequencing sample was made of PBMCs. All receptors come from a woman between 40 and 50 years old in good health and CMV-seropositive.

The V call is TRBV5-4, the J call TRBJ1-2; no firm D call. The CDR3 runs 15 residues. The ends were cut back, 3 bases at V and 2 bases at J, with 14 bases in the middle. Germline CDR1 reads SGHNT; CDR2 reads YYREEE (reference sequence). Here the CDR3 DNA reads TGTGCCAGCAGCTCGGGATCCTCGCTCAACTATGGCTACACCTTC. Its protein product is CASSSGSSLNYGYTF.

The CDR3 region is CASSLEAGSLYEQYF. As DNA, the CDR3 is TGCGCCAGCAGCTTGGAGGCAGGGTCATTGTACGAGCAGTACTTC. This chain uses TRBV5-1 with TRBJ2-7; a possible D gene is TRBD1 (5 bases). Trimming left V 0 bases short and J 4 bases short, with 14 bases between. The CDR3 is made up of 15 amino acids. Germline CDR1 reads SGHRS; CDR2 reads YFSETQ. The full variable domain, completed using reference TRBV5-1 and TRBJ2-7, is KAGVTQTPRYLIKTRGQQVTLSCSPISGHRSVSWYQQTPGQGLQFLFEYFSETQRNKGNFPGRFSGRQFSNSRSEMNVSTLELGDSALYLCASSLEAGSLYEQYFGPGTRLTVT.

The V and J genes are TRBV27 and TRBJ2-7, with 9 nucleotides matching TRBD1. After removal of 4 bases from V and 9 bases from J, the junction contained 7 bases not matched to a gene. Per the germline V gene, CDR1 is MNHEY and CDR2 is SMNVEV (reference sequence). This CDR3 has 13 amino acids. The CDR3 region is CASSSGTGTPQYF. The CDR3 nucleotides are TGTGCCAGCAGTTCCGGGACAGGGACCCCGCAGTACTTC.

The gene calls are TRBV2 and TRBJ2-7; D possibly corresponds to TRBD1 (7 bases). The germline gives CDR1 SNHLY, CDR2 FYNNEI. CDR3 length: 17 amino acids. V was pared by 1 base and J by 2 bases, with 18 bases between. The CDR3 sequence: CASSEEGRGGGPYEQYF. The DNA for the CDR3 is TGTGCCAGCAGTGAAGAGGGGAGAGGAGGGGGCCCCTACGAGCAGTACTTC.

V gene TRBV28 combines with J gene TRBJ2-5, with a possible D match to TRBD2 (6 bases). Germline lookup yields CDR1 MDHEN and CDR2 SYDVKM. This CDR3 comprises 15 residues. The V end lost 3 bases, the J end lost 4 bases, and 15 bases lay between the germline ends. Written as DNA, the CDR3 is TGTGCCAGCAGTTTGGGGGTAGCGGTAATAGAGACCCAGTACTTC. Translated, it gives CASSLGVAVIETQYF.

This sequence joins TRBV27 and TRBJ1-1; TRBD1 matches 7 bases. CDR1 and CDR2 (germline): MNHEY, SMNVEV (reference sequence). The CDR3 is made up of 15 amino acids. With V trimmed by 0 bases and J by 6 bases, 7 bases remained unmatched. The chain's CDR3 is CASSLSWDSSSEAFF. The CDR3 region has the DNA TGTGCCAGCAGTTTATCGTGGGACAGTAGTTCTGAAGCTTTCTTT.

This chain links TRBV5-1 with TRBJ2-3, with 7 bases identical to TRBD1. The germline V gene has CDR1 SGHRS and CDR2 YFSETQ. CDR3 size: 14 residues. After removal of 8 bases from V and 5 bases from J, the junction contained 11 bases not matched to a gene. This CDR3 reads CASHPTGRLDTQYF. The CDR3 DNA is TGCGCCAGTCATCCGACAGGGAGATTAGATACGCAGTATTTT.

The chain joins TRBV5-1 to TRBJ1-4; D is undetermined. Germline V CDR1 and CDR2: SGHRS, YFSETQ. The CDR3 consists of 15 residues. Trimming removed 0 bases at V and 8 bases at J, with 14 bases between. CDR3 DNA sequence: TGCGCCAGCAGCTTGGCCGCGACTCCCGGAGAAAAACTGTTTTTT. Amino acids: CASSLAATPGEKLFF.

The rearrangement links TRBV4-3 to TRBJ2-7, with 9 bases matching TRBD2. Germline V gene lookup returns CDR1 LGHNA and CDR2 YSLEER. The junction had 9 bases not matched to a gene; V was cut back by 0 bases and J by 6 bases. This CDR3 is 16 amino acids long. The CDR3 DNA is TGCGCCAGCAGCCAAGAACTAGCGGGCCCTAGGGGCGAGCAGTACTTC. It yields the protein CASSQELAGPRGEQYF.

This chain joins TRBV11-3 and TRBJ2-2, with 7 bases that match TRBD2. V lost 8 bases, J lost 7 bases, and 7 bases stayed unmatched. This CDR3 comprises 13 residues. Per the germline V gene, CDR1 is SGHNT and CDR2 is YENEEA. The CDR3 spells CASLRELGGELFF. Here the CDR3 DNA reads TGTGCCAGCTTGCGGGAGTTGGGCGGGGAGCTGTTTTTT.

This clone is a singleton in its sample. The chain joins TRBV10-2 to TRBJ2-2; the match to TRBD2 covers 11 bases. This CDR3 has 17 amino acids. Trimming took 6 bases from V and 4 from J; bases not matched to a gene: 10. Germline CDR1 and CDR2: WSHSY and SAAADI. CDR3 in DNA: TGCGCCAGCAGAAACTTAGCGGGAGGGCCGGGCACCGGGGAGCTGTTTTTT. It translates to CASRNLAGGPGTGELFF.

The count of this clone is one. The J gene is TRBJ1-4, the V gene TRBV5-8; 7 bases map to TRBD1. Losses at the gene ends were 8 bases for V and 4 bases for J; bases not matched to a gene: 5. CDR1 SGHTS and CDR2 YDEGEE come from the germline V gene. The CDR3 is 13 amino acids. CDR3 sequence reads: CARMDRFNEKLFF. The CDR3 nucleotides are TGTGCCAGAATGGACAGGTTTAATGAAAAACTGTTTTTT.

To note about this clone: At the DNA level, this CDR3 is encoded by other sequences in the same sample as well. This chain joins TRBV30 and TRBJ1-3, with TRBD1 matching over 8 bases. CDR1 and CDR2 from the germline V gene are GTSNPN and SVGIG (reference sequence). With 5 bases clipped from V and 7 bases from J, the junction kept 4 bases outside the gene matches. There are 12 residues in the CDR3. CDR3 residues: CAWGQGANTIYF. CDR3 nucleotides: TGTGCCTGGGGTCAGGGGGCCAACACCATATATTTT.

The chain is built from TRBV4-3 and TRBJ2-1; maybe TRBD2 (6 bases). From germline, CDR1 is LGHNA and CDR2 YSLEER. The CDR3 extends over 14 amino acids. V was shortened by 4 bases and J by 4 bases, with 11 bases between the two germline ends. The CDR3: CASSPGSSYNEQFF. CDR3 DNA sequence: TGCGCCAGCAGCCCCGGGAGTTCATACAATGAGCAGTTCTTC.

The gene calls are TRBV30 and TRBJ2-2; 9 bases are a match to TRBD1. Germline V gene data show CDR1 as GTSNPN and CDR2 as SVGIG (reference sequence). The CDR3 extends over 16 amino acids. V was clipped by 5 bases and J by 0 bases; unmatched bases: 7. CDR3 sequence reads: CAWGRDRASNTGELFF. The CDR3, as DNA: TGTGCCTGGGGCCGGGACAGGGCCTCGAACACCGGGGAGCTGTTTTTT.

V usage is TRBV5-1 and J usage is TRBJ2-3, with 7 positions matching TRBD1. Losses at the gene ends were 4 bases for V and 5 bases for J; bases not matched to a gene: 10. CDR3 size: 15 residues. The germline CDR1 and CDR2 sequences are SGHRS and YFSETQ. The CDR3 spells CASSPRQGEVDTQYF. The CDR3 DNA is TGCGCCAGCAGCCCCAGACAGGGAGAAGTAGATACGCAGTATTTT.

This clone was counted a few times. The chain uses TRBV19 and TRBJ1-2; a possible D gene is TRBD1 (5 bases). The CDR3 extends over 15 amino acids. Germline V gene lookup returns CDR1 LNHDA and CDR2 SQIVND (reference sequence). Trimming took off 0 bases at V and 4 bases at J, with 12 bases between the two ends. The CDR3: CASSIDQGLSYGYTF. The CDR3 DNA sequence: TGTGCCAGTAGTATAGACCAGGGCCTCAGCTATGGCTACACCTTC.

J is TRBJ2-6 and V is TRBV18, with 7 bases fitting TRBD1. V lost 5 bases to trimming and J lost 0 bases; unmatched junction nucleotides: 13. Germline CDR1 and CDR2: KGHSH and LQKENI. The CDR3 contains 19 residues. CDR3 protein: CASSLLQGSSFSGANVLTF. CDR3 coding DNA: TGTGCCAGCTCATTGTTACAGGGGTCCTCCTTCTCTGGGGCCAACGTCCTGACTTTC.

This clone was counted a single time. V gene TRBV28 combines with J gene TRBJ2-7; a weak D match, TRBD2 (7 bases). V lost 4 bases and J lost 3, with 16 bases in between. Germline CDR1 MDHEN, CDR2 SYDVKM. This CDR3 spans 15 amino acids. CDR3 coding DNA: TGTGCCAGCAGTTCGTCGGGGGGCCCCGACTACGAGCAGTACTTC. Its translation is CASSSSGGPDYEQYF.

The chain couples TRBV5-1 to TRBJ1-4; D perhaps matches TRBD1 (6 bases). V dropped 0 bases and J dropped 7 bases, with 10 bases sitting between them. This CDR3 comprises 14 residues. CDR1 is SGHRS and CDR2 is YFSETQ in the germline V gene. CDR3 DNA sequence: TGCGCCAGCAGCTTGGAACAGGGTACTGAAAAACTGTTTTTT. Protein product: CASSLEQGTEKLFF. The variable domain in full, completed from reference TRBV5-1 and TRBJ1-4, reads KAGVTQTPRYLIKTRGQQVTLSCSPISGHRSVSWYQQTPGQGLQFLFEYFSETQRNKGNFPGRFSGRQFSNSRSEMNVSTLELGDSALYLCASSLEQGTEKLFFGSGTQLSVL.

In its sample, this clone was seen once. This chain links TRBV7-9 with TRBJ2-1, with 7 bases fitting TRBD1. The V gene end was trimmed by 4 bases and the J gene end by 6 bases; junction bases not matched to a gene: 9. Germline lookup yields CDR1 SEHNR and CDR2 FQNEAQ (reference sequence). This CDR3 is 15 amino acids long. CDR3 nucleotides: TGTGCCAGCAGCTACACCGGGACAGTCGTCAATGAGCAGTTCTTC. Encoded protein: CASSYTGTVVNEQFF.

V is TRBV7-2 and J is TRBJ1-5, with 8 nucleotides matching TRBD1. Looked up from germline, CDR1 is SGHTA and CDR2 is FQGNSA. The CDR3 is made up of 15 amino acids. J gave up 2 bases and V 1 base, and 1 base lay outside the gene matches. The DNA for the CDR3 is TGTGCCAGCAGCTTAGAGACAGGGGGCAATCAGCCCCAGCATTTT. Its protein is CASSLETGGNQPQHF.

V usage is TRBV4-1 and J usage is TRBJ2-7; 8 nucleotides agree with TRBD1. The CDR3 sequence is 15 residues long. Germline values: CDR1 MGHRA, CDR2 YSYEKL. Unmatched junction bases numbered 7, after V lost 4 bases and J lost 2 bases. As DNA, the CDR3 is TGCGCCAGCAGCCCCGGACAGGGAGGCGCCTACGAGCAGTACTTC. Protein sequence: CASSPGQGGAYEQYF.

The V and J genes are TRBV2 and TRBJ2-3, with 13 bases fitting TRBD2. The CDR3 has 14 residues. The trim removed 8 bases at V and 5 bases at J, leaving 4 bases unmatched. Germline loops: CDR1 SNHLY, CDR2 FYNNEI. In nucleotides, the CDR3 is TGTGCCAGCCCAAGACTAGCGGGAGGAGATACGCAGTATTTT. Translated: CASPRLAGGDTQYF.

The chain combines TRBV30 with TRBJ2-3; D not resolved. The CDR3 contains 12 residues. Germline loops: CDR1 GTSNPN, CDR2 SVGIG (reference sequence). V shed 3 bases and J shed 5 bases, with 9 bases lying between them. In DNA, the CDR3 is TGTGCCTGGAGCCAGACGGGAGATACGCAGTATTTT. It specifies CAWSQTGDTQYF. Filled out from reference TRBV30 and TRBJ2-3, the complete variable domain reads SQTIHQWPATLVQPVGSPLSLECTVEGTSNPNLYWYRQAAGRGLQLLFYSVGIGQISSEVPQNLSASRPQDRQFILSSKKLLLSDSGFYLCAWSQTGDTQYFGPGTRLTVL.

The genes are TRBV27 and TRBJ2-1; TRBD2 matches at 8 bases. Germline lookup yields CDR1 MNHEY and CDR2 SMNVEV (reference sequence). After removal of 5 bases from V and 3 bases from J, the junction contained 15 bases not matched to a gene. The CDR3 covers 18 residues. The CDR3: CASSPLRVAGYYYNEQFF. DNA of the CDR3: TGTGCCAGCAGTCCGCTCCGGGTAGCGGGATATTACTACAATGAGCAGTTCTTC.

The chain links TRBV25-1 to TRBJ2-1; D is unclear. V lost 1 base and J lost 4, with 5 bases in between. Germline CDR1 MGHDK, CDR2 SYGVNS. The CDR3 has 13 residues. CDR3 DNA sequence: TGTGCCAGCAGTGAATCAATGTACAATGAGCAGTTCTTC. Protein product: CASSESMYNEQFF.